The 10 T cell receptor beta chains presented below share a single source sample, sequenced in a study of identical twins. TCRdb re-called the 5' RACE reads through MiXCR, storing one row per CDR3 protein. Of hundreds of thousands of distinct CDR3 sequences in the sample, over 15% were seen once. These records were also assigned to another study, of T cells expressing NK-cell markers.

The sequenced sample consisted of PBMCs. Receptors were obtained from a woman aged 18-29 years in good health.

The chain uses TRBV15 and TRBJ2-7, with unresolved D. CDR3 length: 13 amino acids. Germline-derived CDR1 and CDR2 are LNHNV and YYDKDF (reference sequence). Trimming stripped 0 bases from V and 6 bases from J, with 9 bases between. The DNA for the CDR3 is TGTGCCACCAGCAGAGAGGTAGTAGGCGAGCAGTACTTC. It is translated as CATSREVVGEQYF.

The chain combines TRBV14 with TRBJ2-2; maybe TRBD1 (6 bases). Germline CDR1 is SGHDN and CDR2 is FVKESK. Trimming removed 6 bases at V and 4 bases at J, with 12 bases between. This CDR3 region has 14 residues. DNA for the CDR3: TGTGCCAGCAGTAGGGACACTTTCACCGGGGAGCTGTTTTTT. It codes for CASSRDTFTGELFF.

This clonotype has only a few counts. The J gene is TRBJ2-7, the V gene TRBV15; 7 bases map to TRBD2. This CDR3 is 14 amino acids long. J was trimmed by 0 bases and V by 6 bases; bases with no gene match: 5. Per the germline V gene, CDR1 is LNHNV and CDR2 is YYDKDF (reference sequence). Here the CDR3 reads CATRGSSGSYEQYF. The CDR3 DNA follows: TGTGCCACCAGAGGGTCTAGCGGCTCCTACGAGCAGTACTTC.

The V and J genes are TRBV12-3 or TRBV12-4 and TRBJ1-1; D is ambiguous. V was clipped by 6 bases and J by 8 bases, with 13 bases between them. This CDR3 contains 12 residues. CDR3 nucleotide sequence: TGTGCCAGCAGCGGTCCGGGATGGGAAGCTTTCTTT. This encodes CASSGPGWEAFF.

CDR3 loop: CASSVTGTGGPETQYF. The CDR3 nucleotides are TGCGCCAGCAGCGTGACCGGGACAGGGGGTCCGGAGACCCAGTACTTC. The genes are TRBV5-1 and TRBJ2-5; TRBD1 matches 11 bases. Germline lookup yields CDR1 SGHRS and CDR2 YFSETQ. There are 16 residues in the CDR3. With V trimmed by 4 bases and J by 5 bases, 10 bases remained unmatched. Variable domain in full (rest from reference TRBV5-1 and TRBJ2-5): KAGVTQTPRYLIKTRGQQVTLSCSPISGHRSVSWYQQTPGQGLQFLFEYFSETQRNKGNFPGRFSGRQFSNSRSEMNVSTLELGDSALYLCASSVTGTGGPETQYFGPGTRLLVL.

The CDR3 protein is CASSTLGLGYNEQFF. CDR3 nucleotide sequence: TGTGCCAGCAGCACACTCGGCCTCGGGTACAATGAGCAGTTCTTC. This chain connects TRBV6-1 to TRBJ2-1; no definite D call. The CDR3 extends over 15 amino acids. Germline V lookup: CDR1 MNHNS, CDR2 SASEGT. Trimming pared 6 bases from V and 4 bases from J, leaving 16 bases between.

The chain has TRBV5-6 and TRBJ1-1; D not resolved. The CDR3 is 14 residues long. Trimming pared 0 bases from V and 3 bases from J, leaving 9 bases between. The germline CDR1 and CDR2 sequences are SGHDT and YYEEEE. This chain's CDR3 is CASSLVSPYTEAFF. For the CDR3, the DNA is TGTGCCAGCAGCTTGGTGTCGCCATACACTGAAGCTTTCTTT.

The chain is built from TRBV10-3 and TRBJ1-5; D unclear. CDR3 length equals 12 residues. V lost 5 bases and J lost 4, with 6 bases in between. Germline CDR1 is ENHRY and CDR2 is SYGVKD. The CDR3 loop is CAISSRNQPQHF. CDR3 in DNA: TGTGCCATCAGTAGCAGAAATCAGCCCCAGCATTTT.

The chain combines TRBV20-1 with TRBJ2-7; TRBD2 might be the D (6 bases). CDR1 DFQATT and CDR2 SNEGSKA come from the germline V gene (reference sequence). V was pared by 6 bases and J by 0 bases, with 12 bases between. The CDR3 length is 13 residues. In DNA, the CDR3 is TGCAGTGCGCGGGACTTCCGCTCCTACGAGCAGTACTTC. As protein: CSARDFRSYEQYF.

The V and J genes are TRBV2 and TRBJ2-7; no clear D. The CDR3 is 13 residues long. The V end was cut by 2 bases, the J end by 4 bases, with 9 bases between. The germline CDR1 and CDR2 sequences are SNHLY and FYNNEI. The CDR3 sequence: CASSEQVEYEQYF. The CDR3 coding sequence is TGTGCCAGCAGTGAACAGGTTGAGTACGAGCAGTACTTC.